A selection of T cell receptor beta chains follows, all from one sample in a study of sequential checkpoint blockade in melanoma. The repertoire was sequenced with immunoSEQ multiplex PCR; TCRdb's copy has only in-frame clones and lacks some. The sample records more than 25,000 clones, roughly 77% being singletons. This sample comprised CD8+ T cells sorted from blood (inferred from file names), obtained from a patient given nivolumab and ipilimumab in sequence. The receptors here all came from a human donor with melanoma. The CDR3 runs from the conserved cysteine through the conserved F or W. Each record gives: D gene, V gene, clone size, J gene, CDR3 protein, CDR3 DNA. D genes are given only for firm matches. A clone size is listed for some rows: how often the clone was seen (once, few, many), or a class if it is expanded.

d_call: NA; v_call: TRBV10-3; clone_size: once; j_call: TRBJ2-3; cdr3_aa: CAISESRSTDTQYF; cdr3_nt: TGTGCCATCAGTGAGTCGAGAAGCACAGATACGCAGTATTTT
d_call: NA; v_call: TRBV4-1; clone_size: NA; j_call: TRBJ2-5; cdr3_aa: CASSQSSGQETQYF; cdr3_nt: TGCGCCAGCAGCCAATCGTCAGGTCAGGAGACCCAGTACTTC
d_call: NA; v_call: TRBV2; clone_size: few; j_call: TRBJ2-7; cdr3_aa: CASSDGQLAYEQYF; cdr3_nt: TGTGCCAGCAGTGACGGACAGCTAGCCTACGAGCAGTACTTC
d_call: TRBD1; v_call: TRBV6-1; clone_size: NA; j_call: TRBJ2-7; cdr3_aa: CASRQMTGGPYEQYF; cdr3_nt: TGTGCCAGCAGGCAAATGACAGGGGGCCCCTACGAGCAGTACTTC
d_call: NA; v_call: TRBV28; clone_size: NA; j_call: TRBJ1-1; cdr3_aa: CASSLGGVNTEAFF; cdr3_nt: TGTGCCAGCAGTTTAGGGGGCGTGAACACTGAAGCTTTCTTT
d_call: NA; v_call: TRBV4-1; clone_size: NA; j_call: TRBJ1-2; cdr3_aa: CASSQGQGGGDGYTF; cdr3_nt: TGCGCCAGCAGCCAAGGTCAGGGAGGAGGAGATGGCTACACCTTC
d_call: TRBD2; v_call: TRBV7-6; clone_size: few; j_call: TRBJ2-7; cdr3_aa: CASSLRLAGGEQYF; cdr3_nt: TGTGCCAGCAGCTTACGATTAGCGGGGGGGGAGCAGTACTTC
d_call: TRBD2; v_call: TRBV6-4; clone_size: NA; j_call: TRBJ2-1; cdr3_aa: CASSPRAGGFDEQFF; cdr3_nt: TGTGCCAGCAGCCCCCGTGCGGGGGGGTTTGATGAGCAGTTCTTC
d_call: NA; v_call: TRBV5-1; clone_size: NA; j_call: TRBJ1-1; cdr3_aa: CASSLATGKGTEAFF; cdr3_nt: TGCGCCAGCAGCTTGGCCACAGGGAAGGGCACTGAAGCTTTCTTT
d_call: NA; v_call: TRBV2; clone_size: NA; j_call: TRBJ2-7; cdr3_aa: CASNSPPSYEQYF; cdr3_nt: TGTGCCAGCAATTCCCCCCCGTCCTACGAGCAGTACTTC
d_call: NA; v_call: TRBV5-8; clone_size: few; j_call: TRBJ2-7; cdr3_aa: CASSHPGGGDEQYF; cdr3_nt: TGTGCCAGCAGTCACCCCGGCGGAGGAGACGAGCAGTACTTC
d_call: TRBD1; v_call: TRBV9; clone_size: once; j_call: TRBJ1-1; cdr3_aa: CASSVEGADTEAFF; cdr3_nt: TGTGCCAGCAGCGTGGAGGGGGCGGACACTGAAGCTTTCTTT
d_call: NA; v_call: TRBV27; clone_size: NA; j_call: TRBJ2-5; cdr3_aa: CASSFRGLGETQYF; cdr3_nt: TGTGCCAGCAGTTTTCGGGGTTTAGGAGAGACCCAGTACTTC
d_call: NA; v_call: TRBV28; clone_size: NA; j_call: TRBJ2-7; cdr3_aa: CASSLGTKLSDEQYF; cdr3_nt: TGTGCCAGCAGTTTAGGAACTAAGCTAAGCGACGAGCAGTACTTC
d_call: NA; v_call: TRBV7-2; clone_size: NA; j_call: TRBJ1-5; cdr3_aa: CASSPLYRGGRGNQPQHF; cdr3_nt: TGTGCCAGCAGCCCACTTTACCGCGGGGGCAGGGGCAATCAGCCCCAGCATTTT
d_call: TRBD1; v_call: TRBV28; clone_size: NA; j_call: TRBJ1-2; cdr3_aa: CASSLGQGARYGYTF; cdr3_nt: TGTGCCAGCAGTTTAGGCCAGGGGGCGCGTTATGGCTACACCTTC
d_call: TRBD1; v_call: TRBV7-9; clone_size: NA; j_call: TRBJ1-4; cdr3_aa: CASSLQGADEKLFF; cdr3_nt: TGTGCCAGCAGCCTCCAGGGGGCTGATGAAAAACTGTTTTTT
d_call: NA; v_call: TRBV14; clone_size: NA; j_call: TRBJ2-7; cdr3_aa: CASSPGASYEQYF; cdr3_nt: TGTGCCAGCAGCCCCGGTGCGTCCTACGAGCAGTACTTC
d_call: NA; v_call: TRBV15; clone_size: few; j_call: TRBJ1-1; cdr3_aa: CATSTSRGNTEAFF; cdr3_nt: TGTGCCACCAGCACCTCTCGCGGGAACACTGAAGCTTTCTTT
d_call: NA; v_call: TRBV27; clone_size: NA; j_call: TRBJ1-1; cdr3_aa: CASSHGSSGTEAFF; cdr3_nt: TGTGCCAGCAGTCACGGGTCCTCAGGGACTGAAGCTTTCTTT
d_call: NA; v_call: TRBV29-1; clone_size: NA; j_call: TRBJ2-6; cdr3_aa: CSVGGGSPSPSGANVLTF; cdr3_nt: TGCAGCGTTGGAGGAGGTTCACCATCCCCCTCTGGGGCCAACGTCCTGACTTTC
d_call: TRBD1; v_call: TRBV29-1; clone_size: NA; j_call: TRBJ1-2; cdr3_aa: CSVEVRDSNYGYTF; cdr3_nt: TGCAGCGTTGAAGTGAGGGACAGTAACTATGGCTACACCTTC
d_call: TRBD1; v_call: TRBV29-1; clone_size: NA; j_call: TRBJ2-7; cdr3_aa: CSVDRYEQYF; cdr3_nt: TGCAGCGTGGACAGGTACGAGCAGTACTTC
d_call: NA; v_call: TRBV7-3; clone_size: NA; j_call: TRBJ1-1; cdr3_aa: CASSLGLGDTEAFF; cdr3_nt: TGTGCCAGCAGCTTAGGTCTCGGGGACACTGAAGCTTTCTTT
d_call: NA; v_call: TRBV18; clone_size: NA; j_call: TRBJ1-5; cdr3_aa: CASSPVGDQPQHF; cdr3_nt: TGTGCCAGCTCACCAGTAGGAGATCAGCCCCAGCATTTT
d_call: NA; v_call: TRBV4-2; clone_size: NA; j_call: TRBJ2-3; cdr3_aa: CASSQEGAVNTQYF; cdr3_nt: TGTGCCAGCAGCCAAGAGGGAGCGGTCAATACGCAGTATTTT
d_call: TRBD2; v_call: TRBV5-1; clone_size: NA; j_call: TRBJ2-5; cdr3_aa: CASSLAGGETQYF; cdr3_nt: TGCGCCAGCAGCTTGGCGGGGGGTGAGACCCAGTACTTC
d_call: NA; v_call: TRBV2; clone_size: NA; j_call: TRBJ1-2; cdr3_aa: CASRTGNYGYTF; cdr3_nt: TGTGCCAGCAGAACAGGAAACTATGGCTACACCTTC
d_call: TRBD2; v_call: TRBV7-6; clone_size: NA; j_call: TRBJ2-5; cdr3_aa: CASSLALAGGILQETQYF; cdr3_nt: TGTGCCAGCAGCTTAGCGCTAGCGGGGGGGATCCTCCAAGAGACCCAGTACTTC
d_call: TRBD2; v_call: TRBV4-1; clone_size: NA; j_call: TRBJ2-5; cdr3_aa: CASSQASVRGVETQYF; cdr3_nt: TGCGCCAGCAGCCAAGCGAGCGTTCGGGGGGTAGAGACCCAGTACTTC
d_call: TRBD1; v_call: TRBV29-1; clone_size: NA; j_call: TRBJ2-2; cdr3_aa: CSVGNPGQGFQTGELFF; cdr3_nt: TGCAGCGTAGGAAACCCGGGACAGGGATTCCAAACCGGGGAGCTGTTTTTT
d_call: TRBD1; v_call: TRBV28; clone_size: NA; j_call: TRBJ1-4; cdr3_aa: CASRTGVLPNEKLFF; cdr3_nt: TGTGCCAGCCGGACAGGGGTTCTTCCTAATGAAAAACTGTTTTTT
d_call: NA; v_call: TRBV7-8; clone_size: once; j_call: TRBJ2-1; cdr3_aa: CASRSSHVSQINYNEQFF; cdr3_nt: TGTGCCAGCCGCTCCTCCCACGTTAGCCAGATTAATTACAATGAGCAGTTCTTC
d_call: NA; v_call: TRBV27; clone_size: NA; j_call: TRBJ1-5; cdr3_aa: CASSLYGGSEPQHF; cdr3_nt: TGTGCCAGCAGTTTATACGGGGGTTCAGAGCCCCAGCATTTT
d_call: TRBD2; v_call: TRBV5-1; clone_size: NA; j_call: TRBJ2-3; cdr3_aa: CASSLEAGGPVDTQYF; cdr3_nt: TGCGCCAGCAGCTTAGAAGCGGGGGGCCCCGTGGATACGCAGTATTTT
d_call: TRBD1; v_call: TRBV10-3; clone_size: NA; j_call: TRBJ1-1; cdr3_aa: CAISEPTGTGRGTEAFF; cdr3_nt: TGTGCCATCAGTGAGCCCACCGGGACAGGGAGAGGGACTGAAGCTTTCTTT
d_call: NA; v_call: TRBV21-1; clone_size: NA; j_call: TRBJ1-5; cdr3_aa: CASSKAILDRGFQPQHF; cdr3_nt: TGTGCCAGCAGCAAAGCAATCCTGGACAGGGGATTTCAGCCCCAGCATTTT
d_call: NA; v_call: TRBV10-2; clone_size: NA; j_call: TRBJ2-7; cdr3_aa: CASEDTPPNDEQYF; cdr3_nt: TGCGCCAGCGAGGACACGCCACCAAACGACGAGCAGTACTTC
d_call: NA; v_call: TRBV4-1; clone_size: NA; j_call: TRBJ1-5; cdr3_aa: CASSQDRDQPQHF; cdr3_nt: TGCGCCAGCAGCCAAGATCGGGATCAGCCCCAGCATTTT
d_call: NA; v_call: TRBV28; clone_size: NA; j_call: TRBJ2-5; cdr3_aa: CASSSGETQYF; cdr3_nt: TGTGCCAGCAGTTCAGGGGAGACCCAGTACTTC
d_call: NA; v_call: TRBV7-4; clone_size: NA; j_call: TRBJ1-6; cdr3_aa: CASSLAPLIIKGGSPLHF; cdr3_nt: TGTGCCAGCAGCTTAGCGCCCTTGATAATAAAAGGGGGTTCACCCCTCCACTTT
d_call: TRBD1; v_call: TRBV19; clone_size: NA; j_call: TRBJ2-3; cdr3_aa: CASSIGQGLTDTQYF; cdr3_nt: TGTGCCAGTAGTATAGGACAGGGGCTCACAGATACGCAGTATTTT
d_call: NA; v_call: TRBV28; clone_size: medium-sized; j_call: TRBJ2-7; cdr3_aa: CASRGLRHEQYF; cdr3_nt: TGTGCCAGCAGGGGGCTCCGACACGAGCAGTACTTC
d_call: NA; v_call: TRBV18; clone_size: NA; j_call: TRBJ2-7; cdr3_aa: CASSPHNYEQYF; cdr3_nt: TGTGCCAGCTCACCCCACAACTACGAGCAGTACTTC
d_call: TRBD1; v_call: TRBV7-9; clone_size: NA; j_call: TRBJ2-5; cdr3_aa: CASNLSPSGGQETQYF; cdr3_nt: TGTGCCAGCAACTTAAGTCCCTCAGGGGGTCAAGAGACCCAGTACTTC
d_call: TRBD1; v_call: TRBV4-3; clone_size: NA; j_call: TRBJ1-2; cdr3_aa: CASSQLEGAGGYTF; cdr3_nt: TGCGCCAGCAGCCAACTTGAGGGGGCGGGTGGCTACACCTTC